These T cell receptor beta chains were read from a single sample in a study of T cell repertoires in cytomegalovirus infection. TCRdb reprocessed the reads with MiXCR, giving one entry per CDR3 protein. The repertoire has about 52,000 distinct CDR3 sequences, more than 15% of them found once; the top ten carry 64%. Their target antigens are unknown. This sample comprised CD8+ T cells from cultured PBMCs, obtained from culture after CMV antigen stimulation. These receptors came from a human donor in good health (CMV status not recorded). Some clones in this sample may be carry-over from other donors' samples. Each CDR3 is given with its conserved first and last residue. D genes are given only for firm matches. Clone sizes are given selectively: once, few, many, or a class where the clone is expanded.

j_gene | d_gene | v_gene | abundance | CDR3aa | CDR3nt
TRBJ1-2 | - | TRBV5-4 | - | CASSFSPGSSSDGYTF | TGTGCCAGCAGCTTTTCACCGGGATCTTCTTCTGATGGCTACACCTTC
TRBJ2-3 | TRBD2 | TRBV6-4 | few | CASSDSAEIAGGPTDTQYF | TGTGCCAGCAGTGACTCGGCCGAAATAGCGGGGGGGCCGACAGATACGCAGTATTTT
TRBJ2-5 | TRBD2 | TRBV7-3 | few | CASSLKSGLAGGPQETQYF | TGTGCCAGCAGCTTAAAGAGCGGACTAGCGGGGGGGCCTCAGGAGACCCAGTACTTC
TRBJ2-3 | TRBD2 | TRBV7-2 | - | CASSLSFWTSGRDTQYF | TGTGCCAGCAGCTTATCCTTCTGGACTAGCGGGAGGGATACGCAGTATTTT
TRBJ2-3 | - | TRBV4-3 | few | CASSQDGELPPRDTQYF | TGCGCCAGCAGCCAAGACGGGGAGCTGCCACCTCGGGATACGCAGTATTTT
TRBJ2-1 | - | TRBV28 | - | CASLSTDALENNEQFF | TGTGCCAGTTTAAGCACGGACGCCCTTGAGAACAATGAGCAGTTCTTC
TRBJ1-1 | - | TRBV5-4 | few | CASSLDEPAEAFF | TGTGCCAGCAGCTTGGATGAACCCGCTGAAGCTTTCTTT
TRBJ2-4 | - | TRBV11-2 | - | CASSELPGNIQYF | TGTGCCAGCAGCGAACTTCCGGGAAACATTCAGTACTTC
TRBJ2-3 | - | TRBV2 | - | CASSEKFGQGGTDTQYF | TGTGCCAGCAGTGAAAAATTTGGGCAGGGAGGCACAGATACGCAGTATTTT
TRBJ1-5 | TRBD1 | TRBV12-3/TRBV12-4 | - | CASSFTWDRAKQPQHF | TGTGCCAGCAGTTTTACCTGGGACAGGGCAAAACAGCCCCAGCATTTT
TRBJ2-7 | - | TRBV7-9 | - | CASSRRDGPGHEQYF | TGTGCCAGCAGCCGACGGGACGGACCAGGGCACGAGCAGTACTTC
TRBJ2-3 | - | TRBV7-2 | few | CASSYTSTGASTDTQYF | TGTGCCAGCAGCTATACATCAACAGGAGCTAGCACAGATACGCAGTATTTT
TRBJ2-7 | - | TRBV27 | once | CASRLTGVPYEQYF | TGTGCCAGCCGACTGACCGGAGTTCCCTACGAGCAGTACTTC
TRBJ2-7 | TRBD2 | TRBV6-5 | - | CASSYRGAGGAEQYF | TGTGCCAGCAGTTACCGGGGTGCGGGAGGTGCCGAGCAGTACTTC
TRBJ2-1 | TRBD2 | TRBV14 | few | CASSPPLAGQPSSYNEQFF | TGTGCCAGCAGCCCTCCCTTAGCGGGGCAACCAAGCTCCTACAATGAGCAGTTCTTC
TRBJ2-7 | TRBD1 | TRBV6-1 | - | CASTRTGWYEQYF | TGTGCCAGCACTCGGACAGGGTGGTACGAGCAGTACTTC
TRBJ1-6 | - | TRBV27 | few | CASRQAYYNSPLHF | TGTGCCAGCAGACAGGCTTACTATAATTCACCCCTCCACTTT
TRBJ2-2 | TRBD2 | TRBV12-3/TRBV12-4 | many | CASSSLGGLDSNTGELFF | TGTGCCAGCAGTTCTCTTGGGGGACTAGATTCAAACACCGGGGAGCTGTTTTTT
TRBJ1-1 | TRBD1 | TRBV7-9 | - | CASSLTGGTFEAFF | TGTGCCAGCAGCTTAACAGGGGGAACATTTGAAGCTTTCTTT
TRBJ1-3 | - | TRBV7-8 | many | CASSPGAFSGNTIYF | TGTGCCAGCAGCCCAGGGGCCTTCTCTGGAAACACCATATATTTT
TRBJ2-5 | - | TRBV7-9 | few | CASSLELQGGRAQYF | TGTGCCAGCAGCTTAGAATTACAGGGCGGTAGGGCCCAGTACTTC
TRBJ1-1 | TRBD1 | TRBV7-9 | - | CAITGGGTEAFF | TGTGCCATTACAGGGGGGGGTACTGAAGCTTTCTTT
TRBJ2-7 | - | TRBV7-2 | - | CASSPRVDYPYEQYF | TGTGCCAGCAGCCCCCGGGTGGATTACCCCTACGAGCAGTACTTC
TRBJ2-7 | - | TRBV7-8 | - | CASSLVGQGRPYEQYF | TGTGCCAGCAGCTTAGTTGGCCAGGGGAGACCCTACGAGCAGTACTTC
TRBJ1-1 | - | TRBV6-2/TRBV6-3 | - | CASRVGGPSTEAFF | TGTGCCAGCAGGGTCGGGGGTCCGAGCACTGAAGCTTTCTTT
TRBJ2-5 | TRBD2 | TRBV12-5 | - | CASGLSLPWTSGRGETQYF | TGTGCTAGTGGTTTGTCCCTCCCGTGGACTAGCGGGAGGGGAGAGACCCAGTACTTC
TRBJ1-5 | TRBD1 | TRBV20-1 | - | CSATLPGTGNLYSNQPQHF | TGCAGTGCTACCTTGCCCGGGACAGGGAACCTTTATAGCAATCAGCCCCAGCATTTT
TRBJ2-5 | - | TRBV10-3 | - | CAISETGENQETQYF | TGTGCCATCAGTGAGACGGGGGAGAACCAAGAGACCCAGTACTTC
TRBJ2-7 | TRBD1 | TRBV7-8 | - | CASSLGAGGSYEQYF | TGTGCCAGCAGCTTAGGGGCAGGGGGTTCCTACGAGCAGTACTTC
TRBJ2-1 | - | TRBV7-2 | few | CASSMSRGNEQFF | TGTGCCAGCAGCATGAGCAGAGGGAATGAGCAGTTCTTC
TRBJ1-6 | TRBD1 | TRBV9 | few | CASSVGQGNSPLHF | TGTGCCAGCAGCGTAGGACAGGGGAATTCACCCCTCCACTTT
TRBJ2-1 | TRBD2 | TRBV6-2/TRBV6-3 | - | CASSYSGLAANNEQFF | TGTGCCAGCAGTTACTCAGGACTAGCGGCGAACAATGAGCAGTTCTTC
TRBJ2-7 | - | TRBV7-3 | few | CASSSLTSYEQYF | TGTGCCAGCAGCTCATTAACTTCCTACGAGCAGTACTTC
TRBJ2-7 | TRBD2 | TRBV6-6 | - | CASSLAGRDEQYF | TGTGCCAGCAGTCTAGCGGGGCGGGACGAGCAGTACTTC
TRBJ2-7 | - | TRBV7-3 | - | CASSPDPDYEQYF | TGTGCCAGCAGCCCCGATCCTGATTACGAGCAGTACTTC
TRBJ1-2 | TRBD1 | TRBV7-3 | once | CASGTWDRVIKDYGYTF | TGTGCCAGCGGCACATGGGACAGGGTCATTAAAGACTATGGCTACACCTTC
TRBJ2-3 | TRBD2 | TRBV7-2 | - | CASSSLAGGVTDTQYF | TGTGCCAGCAGCTCACTAGCGGGGGGGGTAACAGATACGCAGTATTTT
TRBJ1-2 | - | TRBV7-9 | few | CASSKDYGYTF | TGTGCCAGCAGCAAAGACTATGGCTACACCTTC
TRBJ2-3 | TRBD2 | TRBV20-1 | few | CSARDSGTSTDTQYF | TGCAGTGCTAGAGATAGCGGGACCAGCACAGATACGCAGTATTTT
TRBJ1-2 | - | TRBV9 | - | CASSVGRFNYGYTF | TGTGCCAGCAGCGTAGGGCGATTTAACTATGGCTACACCTTC
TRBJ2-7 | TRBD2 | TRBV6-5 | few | CASSYSSLAGVWEQYF | TGTGCCAGCAGTTACTCGAGCCTAGCGGGAGTGTGGGAGCAGTACTTC
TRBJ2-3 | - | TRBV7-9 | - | CASSSNGVSDTQYF | TGTGCCAGCAGCTCCAACGGGGTATCCGATACGCAGTATTTT
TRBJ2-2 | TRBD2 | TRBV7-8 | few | CASSPRLAVNTGELFF | TGTGCCAGCAGTCCTAGACTAGCGGTAAACACCGGGGAGCTGTTTTTT
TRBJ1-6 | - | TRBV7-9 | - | CASQGGPGDSPLHF | TGTGCCAGCCAGGGCGGACCTGGTGATTCACCCCTCCACTTT
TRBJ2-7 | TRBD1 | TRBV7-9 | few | CASSGQGIRSYEQYF | TGTGCCAGCAGCGGACAGGGGATTCGGTCCTACGAGCAGTACTTC
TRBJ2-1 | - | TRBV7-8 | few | CASSLSGKSYNEQFF | TGTGCCAGCAGCTTGTCGGGGAAATCCTACAATGAGCAGTTCTTC
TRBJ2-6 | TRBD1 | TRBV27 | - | CASTRTGDYSGANVLTF | TGTGCCAGCACACGGACAGGGGATTACTCTGGGGCCAACGTCCTGACTTTC
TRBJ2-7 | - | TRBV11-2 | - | CASSLRSPLRERLYEQYF | TGTGCCAGCAGCTTACGGTCCCCACTCCGCGAGCGGCTCTACGAGCAGTACTTC
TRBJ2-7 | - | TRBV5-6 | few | CASSPGRRGPYEQYF | TGTGCCAGCAGCCCGGGGAGGAGGGGGCCCTACGAGCAGTACTTC
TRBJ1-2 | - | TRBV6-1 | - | CASETNYGYTF | TGTGCCAGCGAGACTAACTATGGCTACACCTTC
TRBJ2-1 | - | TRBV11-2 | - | CASSFDPSEKGYNEQFF | TGTGCCAGCAGCTTTGACCCTAGCGAGAAAGGGTACAATGAGCAGTTCTTC
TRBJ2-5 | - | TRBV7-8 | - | CASSLAGGYRAFQETQYF | TGTGCCAGCAGCTTAGCGGGTGGTTACAGGGCCTTCCAAGAGACCCAGTACTTC
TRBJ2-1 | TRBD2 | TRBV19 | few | CASSLYISGAENEQFF | TGTGCCAGTAGTCTCTACATTAGCGGGGCGGAAAATGAGCAGTTCTTC
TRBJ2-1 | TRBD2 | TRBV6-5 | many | CASSYRGSGYNEQFF | TGTGCCAGCAGTTACCGCGGGAGTGGTTACAATGAGCAGTTCTTC
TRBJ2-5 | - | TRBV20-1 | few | CSARIREWETQYF | TGCAGTGCCCGGATCAGGGAGTGGGAGACCCAGTACTTC
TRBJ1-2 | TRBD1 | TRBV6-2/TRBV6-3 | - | CASSFGQGFDGYTF | TGTGCCAGCAGTTTCGGACAGGGGTTCGATGGCTACACCTTC
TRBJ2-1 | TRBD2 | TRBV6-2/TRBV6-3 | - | CASSYRGPTSGDEQFF | TGTGCCAGCAGTTACCGTGGCCCGACTAGCGGCGATGAGCAGTTCTTC
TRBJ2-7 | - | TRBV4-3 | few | CASSQGTTAPYEQYF | TGCGCCAGCAGCCAAGGGACCACGGCCCCCTACGAGCAGTACTTC